This TCR beta chain was sequenced in a study of a mutant IDH1 vaccine in newly diagnosed glioma. About the research overall: There were approximately 62% males and approximately 38% females among treated patients, whose mean age was approximately 44 years. Most had both radiotherapy and temozolomide beforehand; others had only one. Regarding the study as a whole: Vaccination elicited immune responses in 90% to 95% of patients.

This sample's time point: baseline, week 1 (first vaccination visit). The treatment denotes: pre-vaccination baseline after standard-of-care therapy. Each tumor in the donors was a new WHO grade 3 or 4 astrocytoma, IDH1-mutant and ATRX-lost. Germline CDR1 reads LNHNV; CDR2 reads YYDKDF (reference sequence). V was shortened by 3 bases and J by 2 bases, with 8 bases between the two germline ends. This CDR3 comprises 13 residues. The method was immunoSEQ multiplex PCR; TCRdb's version includes in-frame clones alone and lacks a portion of them. The sample yields about 66,000 clones, roughly 85% seen once. About this clone itself: The antigen remains unidentified.

The sequenced sample was PBMCs, obtained from a glioma patient treated with radiotherapy, temozolomide or both. The TCR sequence derives from a man younger than 40 with glioma. The chain combines TRBV15 with TRBJ2-7; no firm D call. The CDR3 region has the DNA TGTGCCACCAGCAGGGGAAGAACCTACGAGCAGTACTTC. It yields the protein CATSRGRTYEQYF.